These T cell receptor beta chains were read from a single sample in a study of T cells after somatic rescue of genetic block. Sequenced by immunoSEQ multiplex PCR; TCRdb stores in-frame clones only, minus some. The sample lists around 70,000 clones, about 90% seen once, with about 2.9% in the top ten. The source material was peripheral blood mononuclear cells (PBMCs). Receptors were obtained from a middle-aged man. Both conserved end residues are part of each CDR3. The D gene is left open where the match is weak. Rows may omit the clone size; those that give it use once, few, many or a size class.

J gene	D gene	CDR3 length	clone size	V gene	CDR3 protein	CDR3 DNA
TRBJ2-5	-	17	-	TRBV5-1	CASSPGLQRNSQETQYF	TGCGCCAGCAGCCCGGGCCTACAGAGAAATTCACAAGAGACCCAGTACTTC
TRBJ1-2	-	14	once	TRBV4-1	CASSQVLGQDGYTF	TGCGCCAGCAGCCAAGTATTAGGGCAAGATGGCTACACCTTC
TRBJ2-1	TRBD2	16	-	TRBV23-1	CASSHSLTSGANEQFF	TGCGCCAGCAGTCATAGTTTGACTAGCGGGGCCAATGAGCAGTTCTTC
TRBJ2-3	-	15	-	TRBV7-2	CASSLGGASTDTQYF	TGTGCCAGCAGCTTAGGCGGGGCGAGCACAGATACGCAGTATTTT
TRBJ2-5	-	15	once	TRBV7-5	CASNSQLAGVETQYF	TGTGCCTCAAACTCTCAGCTAGCGGGAGTAGAGACCCAGTACTTC
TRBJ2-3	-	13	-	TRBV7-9	CARSQGSTDTQYF	TGTGCCAGGTCTCAGGGTAGCACAGATACGCAGTATTTT
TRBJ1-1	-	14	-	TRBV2	CASSEANRVTEAFF	TGTGCCAGCAGTGAAGCAAACAGGGTTACTGAAGCTTTCTTT
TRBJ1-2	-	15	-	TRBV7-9	CASSLDGERHYGYTF	TGTGCCAGCAGCTTAGATGGGGAGCGTCACTATGGCTACACCTTC
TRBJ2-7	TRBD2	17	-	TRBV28	CASSSLGLAGDDYEQYF	TGTGCCAGCAGTTCCCTCGGACTAGCGGGAGACGACTACGAGCAGTACTTC
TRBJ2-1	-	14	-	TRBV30	CAWAPRGGSDEQFF	TGTGCCTGGGCCCCACGTGGGGGGAGCGATGAGCAGTTCTTC